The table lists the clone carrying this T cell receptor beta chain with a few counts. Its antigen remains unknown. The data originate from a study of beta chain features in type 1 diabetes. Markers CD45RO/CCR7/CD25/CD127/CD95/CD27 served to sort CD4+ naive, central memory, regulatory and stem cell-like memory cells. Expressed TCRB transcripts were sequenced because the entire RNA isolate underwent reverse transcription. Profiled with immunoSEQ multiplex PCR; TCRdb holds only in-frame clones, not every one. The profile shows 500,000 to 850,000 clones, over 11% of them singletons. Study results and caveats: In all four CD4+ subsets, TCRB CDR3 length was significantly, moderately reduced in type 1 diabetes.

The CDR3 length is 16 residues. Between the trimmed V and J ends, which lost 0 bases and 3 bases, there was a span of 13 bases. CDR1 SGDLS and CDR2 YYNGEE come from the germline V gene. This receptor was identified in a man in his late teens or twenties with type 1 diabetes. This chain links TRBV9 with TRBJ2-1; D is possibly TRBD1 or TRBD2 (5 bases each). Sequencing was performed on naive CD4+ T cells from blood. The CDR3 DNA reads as TGTGCCAGCAGCGTAGTGGGGGTGAGTGGCTACAATGAGCAGTTCTTC. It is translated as CASSVVGVSGYNEQFF. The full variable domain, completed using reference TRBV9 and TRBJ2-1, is DSGVTQTPKHLITATGQRVTLRCSPRSGDLSVYWYQQSLDQGLQFLIQYYNGEERAKGNILERFSAQQFPDLHSELNLSSLELGDSALYFCASSVVGVSGYNEQFFGPGTRLTVL.